One sample yielded the 18 T cell receptor beta chains listed below, sequenced in a study of blood T cell repertoires in COVID-19. Repertoires were generated with immunoSEQ multiplex PCR, while TCRdb's copy carries only in-frame clones and drops some. The sample records some 120,000 clones, roughly nine tenths being singletons. Source material: peripheral blood. The receptors were gathered from a human donor with active COVID-19. The donor label of this sample is uncertain.

The chain couples TRBV11-2 to TRBJ2-1; possible D gene TRBD1, 5 bases. The germline gives CDR1 SGHAT, CDR2 FQNNGV. V dropped 3 bases and J dropped 8 bases, with 11 bases sitting between them. This CDR3 is built from 13 residues. CDR3 nucleotides: TGTGCCAGCAGCTTGCTCAGGGTCGATGAGCAGTTCTTC. This codes for CASSLLRVDEQFF.

This clone was observed a few times. The chain combines TRBV30 with TRBJ1-5; D possibly corresponds to TRBD1 (6 bases). V gave up 5 bases and J gave up 3 bases, with 14 bases separating them. Germline CDR1 and CDR2: GTSNPN and SVGIG (reference sequence). The CDR3 has 14 residues. In DNA, the CDR3 is TGTGCCTGGTGGAGACAGGTTATCAATCAGCCCCAGCATTTT. Amino acid sequence: CAWWRQVINQPQHF.

This clone was picked up one time. J is TRBJ2-5 and V is TRBV4-1, with D hard to call. V lost 0 bases to trimming and J lost 4 bases, with 9 bases between them. Germline values: CDR1 MGHRA, CDR2 YSYEKL. The CDR3 has 14 amino acids. The CDR3 here is CASSQEEFRETQYF. Written as DNA, the CDR3 is TGCGCCAGCAGCCAAGAGGAGTTCAGAGAGACCCAGTACTTC.

The chain carries TRBV18 and TRBJ1-1; D not resolved. Germline CDR1 is KGHSH and CDR2 is LQKENI. V lost 10 bases and J lost 0, with 12 bases in between. CDR3 length: 13 residues. The CDR3 DNA is TGTGCCACCCGGGAATTGATGAACACTGAAGCTTTCTTT. Its translation is CATRELMNTEAFF.

Worth noting for this clone: The same CDR3 also results from other DNA sequences found in this sample. The chain is built from TRBV5-4 and TRBJ2-2; D gene unclear. This CDR3 has 13 amino acids. V was trimmed by 4 bases and J by 1 base, leaving 5 bases between them. The germline V gene has CDR1 SGHNT and CDR2 YYREEE (reference sequence). The CDR3 sequence: CASSPRNTGELFF. The CDR3 coding sequence is TGTGCCAGCAGCCCGCGGAACACCGGGGAGCTGTTTTTT. Full variable domain (outside the CDR3, taken from reference TRBV5-4 and TRBJ2-2): ETGVTQSPTHLIKTRGQQVTLRCSSQSGHNTVSWYQQALGQGPQFIFQYYREEENGRGNFPPRFSGLQFPNYSSELNVNALELDDSALYLCASSPRNTGELFFGEGSRLTVL.

The rearrangement joins TRBV14 to TRBJ1-3, with 7 bases matching TRBD1. CDR1 SGHDN and CDR2 FVKESK come from the germline V gene. CDR3 length: 21 residues. With 0 bases clipped from V and 0 bases from J, the junction kept 17 bases outside the gene matches. In DNA, the CDR3 is TGTGCCAGCAGCCAAGACTACCCGGGACAGACACGAGGTAGCTCTGGAAACACCATATATTTT. It translates to CASSQDYPGQTRGSSGNTIYF.

The genes are TRBV7-9 and TRBJ2-3; a possible D gene is TRBD2 (5 bases). Looked up from germline, CDR1 is SEHNR and CDR2 is FQNEAQ (reference sequence). V was cut by 2 bases and J by 3 bases, with 12 bases left in between. The CDR3 sequence is 15 residues long. CDR3 protein: CASSLNEGTTDTQYF. The CDR3 bases are TGTGCCAGCAGCTTAAACGAGGGAACGACAGATACGCAGTATTTT.

The J gene is TRBJ1-1, the V gene TRBV30; 8 bases align to TRBD1. Trimming cost V 5 bases and J 8 bases; bases outside gene matches: 7. CDR3 length: 12 amino acids. CDR1 and CDR2 from the germline V gene are GTSNPN and SVGIG (reference sequence). This CDR3 is CAWGQGFREAFF. In nucleotides, the CDR3 is TGTGCCTGGGGACAGGGTTTTCGCGAAGCTTTCTTT.

The chain links TRBV7-2 to TRBJ2-5; 11 bases map to TRBD2. Germline V gene data show CDR1 as SGHTA and CDR2 as FQGNSA. This CDR3 comprises 16 residues. V trimming: 1 base; J trimming: 3 bases; junction bases outside the gene matches: 4. CDR3 amino acids: CASSLGVGLAEETQYF. For the CDR3, the DNA is TGTGCCAGCAGCTTAGGTGTGGGACTAGCGGAAGAGACCCAGTACTTC. The full variable domain, rest sourced from reference TRBV7-2 and TRBJ2-5, is GAGVSQSPSNKVTEKGKDVELRCDPISGHTALYWYRQSLGQGLEFLIYFQGNSAPDKSGLPSDRFSAERTGGSVSTLTIQRTQQEDSAVYLCASSLGVGLAEETQYFGPGTRLLVL.

The chain recombines TRBV24-1 with TRBJ2-3, with 7 nucleotides matching TRBD2. The germline gives CDR1 KGHDR, CDR2 SFDVKD. V lost 3 bases to trimming and J lost 2 bases; unmatched junction nucleotides: 7. The CDR3 has 16 amino acids. Here the CDR3 reads CATSDVGGETTDTQYF. In DNA form, the CDR3 reads TGTGCCACCAGTGATGTGGGGGGGGAAACCACAGATACGCAGTATTTT.

The chain combines TRBV9 with TRBJ1-3, with a weak D call TRBD1 (6 bases). Trimming stripped 4 bases from V and 0 bases from J, with 11 bases between. The CDR3 runs to 15 residues. In germline, CDR1 is SGDLS, CDR2 YYNGEE. The CDR3 sequence: CASSPWDISGNTIYF. The CDR3 region has the DNA TGTGCCAGCAGCCCCTGGGACATCTCTGGAAACACCATATATTTT. Full variable domain (outside the CDR3, taken from reference TRBV9 and TRBJ1-3): DSGVTQTPKHLITATGQRVTLRCSPRSGDLSVYWYQQSLDQGLQFLIQYYNGEERAKGNILERFSAQQFPDLHSELNLSSLELGDSALYFCASSPWDISGNTIYFGEGSWLTVV.

This chain links TRBV7-8 with TRBJ1-5; no firm D call. Germline CDR1 reads SGHVS; CDR2 reads FQNEAQ. This CDR3 is built from 12 residues. Deletions cut 5 bases from V and 4 bases from J, with 6 bases between. The CDR3 DNA follows: TGTGCCAGCAGCCCGGGGAATCAGCCCCAGCATTTT. This encodes CASSPGNQPQHF.

The V and J genes are TRBV5-6 and TRBJ2-7, with a tentative D call TRBD2 (7 bases). Trimming cost V 4 bases and J 3 bases, with 17 bases left between them. From germline, CDR1 is SGHDT and CDR2 YYEEEE. The CDR3 consists of 15 residues. The CDR3 sequence: CASSLGRRGGYEQYF. As DNA, the CDR3 is TGTGCCAGCAGCCTCGGCCGGAGGGGGGGCTACGAGCAGTACTTC.

The chain couples TRBV6-2 or TRBV6-3 to TRBJ1-1, with no clear D. From germline, CDR1 is MNHEY and CDR2 SVGEGT. This CDR3 contains 11 residues. V lost 5 bases and J lost 4, with 5 bases in between. DNA for the CDR3: TGTGCCAGCAGTCCGCGCACTGAAGCTTTCTTT. It translates to CASSPRTEAFF.

This chain joins TRBV6-6 and TRBJ1-4; D is perhaps TRBD1 (5 bases). The germline V and J ends were trimmed by 0 bases and 0 bases, with 5 bases remaining between them. Germline V CDR1 and CDR2: MNHNY, SVGAGI (reference sequence). This CDR3 is 15 amino acids long. The CDR3 loop reads CASSYSGATNEKLFF. The CDR3, as DNA: TGTGCCAGCAGTTACTCAGGGGCAACTAATGAAAAACTGTTTTTT.

This chain connects TRBV5-4 to TRBJ2-5, with D tentatively TRBD2 (6 bases). The CDR3 is 13 residues long. CDR1 is SGHNT, CDR2 YYREEE, per germline (reference sequence). V lost 4 bases and J lost 5, with 12 bases in between. CDR3 region: CASSAGRWETQYF. The DNA of the CDR3 is TGTGCCAGCAGCGCGGGACGGTGGGAGACCCAGTACTTC.

The chain is built from TRBV7-8 and TRBJ2-7; D is uncertain. The CDR3 consists of 16 residues. V was pared by 0 bases and J by 4 bases, with 16 bases between. Germline lookup yields CDR1 SGHVS and CDR2 FQNEAQ. CDR3 sequence reads: CASSLAAGFGVYEQYF. The CDR3 nucleotides read TGTGCCAGCAGCTTAGCGGCCGGGTTTGGTGTTTACGAGCAGTACTTC. Full variable domain (remainder filled in from reference TRBV7-8 and TRBJ2-7): GAGVSQSPRYKVAKRGQDVALRCDPISGHVSLFWYQQALGQGPEFLTYFQNEAQLDKSGLPSDRFFAERPEGSVSTLKIQRTQQEDSAVYLCASSLAAGFGVYEQYFGPGTRLTVT.

This chain joins TRBV6-6 and TRBJ2-1, with D possibly matching TRBD2 (6 bases). The CDR3 has 12 residues. The V gene lost 2 bases and the J gene lost 9 bases, with 8 bases spanning the gap. CDR1 and CDR2 (germline): MNHNY, SVGAGI (reference sequence). CDR3 DNA: TGTGCCAGCAGTTACATCGGGGGTGAGCAGTTCTTC. Encoded protein: CASSYIGGEQFF.